These T cell receptor beta chains were read from a single sample in a study of Graves' ophthalmopathy and Graves' hyperthyroidism. TCRdb itself ran the multiplex PCR reads through MiXCR, one entry per CDR3 protein. The repertoire holds fewer than 400,000 distinct CDR3 sequences, with around 17% as singletons. Source material: peripheral blood. All receptors come from a woman younger than 30 with Graves' ophthalmopathy. Both conserved end residues are part of each CDR3. Fields, in order: J gene, CDR3 length, V gene, CDR3 protein.

>TRBJ2-4|16|TRBV12-3/TRBV12-4
CASRGTSGSGGNIQYF
>TRBJ2-5|15|TRBV4-2
CASSQAWGVQETQYF
>TRBJ2-2|14|TRBV7-2
CASSLAAGIGELFF
>TRBJ1-1|14|TRBV29-1
CSVARDRLNTEAFF
>TRBJ2-7|15|TRBV7-2
CASSSPDRFWYEQYF
>TRBJ2-7|15|TRBV4-3
CASSQNTGGSYEQYF
>TRBJ1-1|12|TRBV6-2/TRBV6-3
CASSYDGTRAFF
>TRBJ1-6|15|TRBV7-9
CASSVPGQYNSPLHF
>TRBJ2-2|15|TRBV3-1
CASSPSGSGTGELFF
>TRBJ2-2|18|TRBV7-8
CASSLFGSGSANTGELFF
>TRBJ2-7|15|TRBV20-1
CSAPPGGLGTYEQYF
>TRBJ1-1|15|TRBV12-3/TRBV12-4
CASRLTTGGFTEAFF
>TRBJ2-7|14|TRBV20-1
CSAERRAHSYEQYF
>TRBJ2-7|14|TRBV15
CATSRDTGNHEQYF
>TRBJ2-5|12|TRBV5-1
CASSGPSETQYF
>TRBJ1-1|13|TRBV12-5
CASGPSGNTEAFF
>TRBJ2-7|14|TRBV28
CASSKAGPLGEQYF
>TRBJ2-7|14|TRBV6-1
CASSGDWGPYEQYF
>TRBJ2-7|14|TRBV12-3/TRBV12-4
CASSLQGYSYEQHF
>TRBJ2-4|21|TRBV27
CASSPTGTSGSRSTPKNIQYF